This T cell receptor (beta chain) was recorded in a study of blood T cell repertoires in COVID-19. Across the study: Acute-phase and convalescent COVID-19 samples originated in the United States, Italy and Spain. T cells, B-cell-depleted T cells, or PBMCs supplied cDNA or gDNA.

The V segment lost 4 bases and the J segment 1 base; nucleotides outside the gene matches: 7. Germline V gene sequence: CDR1 SGHRS, CDR2 YFSETQ. The CDR3 extends over 15 amino acids. Per the original data handling: Amplification of reference gene primers was used by the study to estimate nucleated cell counts. The method was immunoSEQ multiplex PCR; TCRdb's version includes in-frame clones alone and lacks a portion of them. The D gene and trimming were derived from the DNA, and the V and J assignments and clone size from that table. The data show under 95,000 clones, roughly 80% seen once. The clonotype comes from a human donor in a cohort sampled during active COVID-19. Sequenced material: peripheral blood. The rearrangement joins TRBV5-1 to TRBJ1-1; 7 bases map to TRBD1. CDR3 nucleotide sequence: TGCGCCAGCAGCCGGACCCGACAGGGGAACACTGAAGCTTTCTTT. As protein: CASSRTRQGNTEAFF.